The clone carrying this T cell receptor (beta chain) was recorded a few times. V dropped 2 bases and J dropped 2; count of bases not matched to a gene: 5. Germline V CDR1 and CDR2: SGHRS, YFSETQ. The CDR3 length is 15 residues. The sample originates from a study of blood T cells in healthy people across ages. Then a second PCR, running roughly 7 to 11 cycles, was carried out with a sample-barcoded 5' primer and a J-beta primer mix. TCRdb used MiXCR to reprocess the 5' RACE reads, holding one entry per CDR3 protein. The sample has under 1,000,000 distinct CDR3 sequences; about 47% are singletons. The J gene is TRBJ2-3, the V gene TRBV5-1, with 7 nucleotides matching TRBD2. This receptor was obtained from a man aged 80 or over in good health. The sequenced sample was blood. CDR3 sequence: CASSFSTSPTDTQYF. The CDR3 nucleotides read TGCGCCAGCAGCTTTTCGACTAGCCCCACAGATACGCAGTATTTT. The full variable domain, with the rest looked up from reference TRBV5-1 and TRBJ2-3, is KAGVTQTPRYLIKTRGQQVTLSCSPISGHRSVSWYQQTPGQGLQFLFEYFSETQRNKGNFPGRFSGRQFSNSRSEMNVSTLELGDSALYLCASSFSTSPTDTQYFGPGTRLTVL.